Presented here are 13 T cell receptor beta chains from one specimen sequenced in a study of cytomegalovirus exposure and HLA in healthy donors. 60 Vbeta and 13 Jbeta primers were used in PCR. This table comes from immunoSEQ multiplex PCR, and its TCRdb copy is limited to in-frame clones, with some not included. The data contain over 200,000 clones, 77% of them singletons. The specimen was PBMCs. These TCRs come from a woman in her sixties or seventies in good health and CMV-seropositive.

J is TRBJ2-7 and V is TRBV28, with 7 bases fitting TRBD1. Germline CDR1 is MDHEN and CDR2 is SYDVKM. V shed 7 bases and J 7 bases; nucleotides not matched to a gene: 10. This CDR3 has 13 amino acids. This CDR3 reads CASIQGGFLEQYF. The DNA for the CDR3 is TGTGCCAGCATCCAAGGGGGCTTTCTAGAGCAGTACTTC.

J is TRBJ2-1 and V is TRBV2, with 11 bases matching TRBD2. Germline CDR1 SNHLY, CDR2 FYNNEI. The V segment lost 4 bases and the J segment 6 bases; nucleotides outside the gene matches: 11. The CDR3 contains 17 residues. CDR3 coding DNA: TGTGCCAGCAGTGGGTCTAGCGGGAGGTCTCTCGGCAATGAGCAGTTCTTC. This encodes CASSGSSGRSLGNEQFF.

The V and J genes are TRBV5-6 and TRBJ2-5; 8 bases are a match to TRBD1. The germline V gene has CDR1 SGHDT and CDR2 YYEEEE. V lost 4 bases and J lost 2; bases outside the gene matches: 4. The CDR3 totals 14 residues. The CDR3 reads CASSSTGGQETQYF. The CDR3 region has the DNA TGTGCCAGCAGCAGCACAGGGGGGCAAGAGACCCAGTACTTC.

V and J are TRBV19 and TRBJ1-5; D ambiguous. Germline CDR1 is LNHDA and CDR2 is SQIVND (reference sequence). This CDR3 region has 14 residues. V lost 3 bases and J lost 0, with 6 bases in between. In DNA, the CDR3 is TGTGCCAGTAGTATCTTAAATAGCAATCAGCCCCAGCATTTT. Residues: CASSILNSNQPQHF. Full variable domain (remainder filled in from reference TRBV19 and TRBJ1-5): DGGITQSPKYLFRKEGQNVTLSCEQNLNHDAMYWYRQDPGQGLRLIYYSQIVNDFQKGDIAEGYSVSREKKESFPLTVTSAQKNPTAFYLCASSILNSNQPQHFGDGTRLSIL.

The chain is built from TRBV11-2 and TRBJ1-1; D ambiguous. In germline, CDR1 is SGHAT, CDR2 FQNNGV. V lost 7 bases and J 4 bases, leaving 16 bases between the germline ends. CDR3 size: 14 residues. The chain's CDR3 is CASTKWVSGTEAFF. DNA of the CDR3: TGTGCCAGCACGAAGTGGGTGTCGGGCACTGAAGCTTTCTTT.

V usage is TRBV7-2 and J usage is TRBJ2-1, with 11 bases identical to TRBD2. The CDR3 consists of 15 residues. The germline V gene encodes CDR1 SGHTA and CDR2 FQGNSA. Trimming cost V 6 bases and J 9 bases; bases outside gene matches: 10. The CDR3: CASRKGGLAVGEQFF. In nucleotides, the CDR3 is TGTGCCAGCAGAAAGGGGGGACTAGCGGTGGGTGAGCAGTTCTTC.

The chain has TRBV19 and TRBJ1-5, with 10 bases lining up with TRBD1. The CDR3 loop spans 13 amino acids. V trimming: 9 bases; J trimming: 7 bases; junction bases outside the gene matches: 6. Germline V gene lookup returns CDR1 LNHDA and CDR2 SQIVND (reference sequence). CDR3 protein: CASGTGARQPQHF. CDR3 sequence (DNA): TGTGCCAGCGGGACAGGGGCAAGGCAGCCCCAGCATTTT.

The rearrangement joins TRBV6-1 to TRBJ2-5; no clear D. There are 13 residues in the CDR3. Trimming took 8 bases from V and 3 from J, leaving 13 bases between them. Germline V gene sequence: CDR1 MNHNS, CDR2 SASEGT. The CDR3 DNA sequence: TGTGCCAGCCGCTCGGCGGATGAAGAGACCCAGTACTTC. As protein: CASRSADEETQYF.

The V gene is TRBV7-2, the J gene TRBJ1-5, with a tentative D call TRBD1 (5 bases). The CDR3 contains 14 residues. The V gene lost 1 base and the J gene lost 4 bases, with 8 bases spanning the gap. Germline CDR1 SGHTA, CDR2 FQGNSA. CDR3 amino acids: CASSLDRLNQPQHF. CDR3 DNA: TGTGCCAGCAGCTTAGACAGGCTTAATCAGCCCCAGCATTTT.

V gene TRBV6-6 combines with J gene TRBJ1-2, with 7 positions matching TRBD1. Germline-derived CDR1 and CDR2 are MNHNY and SVGAGI (reference sequence). Trimming cost V 0 bases and J 4 bases; bases outside gene matches: 5. The CDR3 spans 15 residues. The CDR3 coding sequence is TGTGCCAGCAGTTACTCCCGGACAGGCCTCTATGGCTACACCTTC. This sequence encodes CASSYSRTGLYGYTF.

This clone was recorded a few times. CDR3 nucleotide sequence: TGTGCCTGGAGTGTACAGGGCGGAGCCTCTGTAGCTTTCTTT. This sequence encodes CAWSVQGGASVAFF. The chain uses TRBV30 and TRBJ1-1, with a possible D match to TRBD1 (6 bases). This CDR3 is built from 14 residues. Germline lookup yields CDR1 GTSNPN and CDR2 SVGIG (reference sequence). V was cut by 0 bases and J by 10 bases, with 18 bases left in between. The full variable domain, rest sourced from reference TRBV30 and TRBJ1-1, is SQTIHQWPATLVQPVGSPLSLECTVEGTSNPNLYWYRQAAGRGLQLLFYSVGIGQISSEVPQNLSASRPQDRQFILSSKKLLLSDSGFYLCAWSVQGGASVAFFGQGTRLTVV.

V usage is TRBV6-5 and J usage is TRBJ2-5, with 9 bases identical to TRBD2. Germline CDR1 reads MNHEY; CDR2 reads SVGAGI. V lost 6 bases, J lost 5 bases, and 10 bases stayed unmatched. The CDR3 totals 15 residues. As DNA, the CDR3 is TGTGCCAGCAGAGTAGCGGGGGCCCTCCAGGAGACCCAGTACTTC. Its translation is CASRVAGALQETQYF.

The V call is TRBV6-5, the J call TRBJ2-1; 7 bases align to TRBD2. The CDR3 covers 16 residues. Unmatched junction bases numbered 11, after V lost 2 bases and J lost 7 bases. CDR1 is MNHEY, CDR2 SVGAGI, per germline. Written as DNA, the CDR3 is TGTGCCAGCAGTTACCCCGGACTAGGGAAACGTAATGAGCAGTTCTTC. Translation gives CASSYPGLGKRNEQFF.